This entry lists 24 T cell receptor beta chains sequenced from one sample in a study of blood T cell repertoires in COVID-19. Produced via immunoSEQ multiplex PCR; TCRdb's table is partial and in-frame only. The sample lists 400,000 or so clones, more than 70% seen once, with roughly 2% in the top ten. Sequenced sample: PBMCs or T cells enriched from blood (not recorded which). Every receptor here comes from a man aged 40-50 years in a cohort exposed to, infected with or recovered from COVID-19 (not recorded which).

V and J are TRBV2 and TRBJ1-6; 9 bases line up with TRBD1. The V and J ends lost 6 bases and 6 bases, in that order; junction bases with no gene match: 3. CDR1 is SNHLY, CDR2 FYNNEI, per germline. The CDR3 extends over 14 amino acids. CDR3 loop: CASRRDRVNSPLHF. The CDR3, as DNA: TGTGCCAGCAGGCGGGACAGGGTTAATTCACCCCTCCACTTT.

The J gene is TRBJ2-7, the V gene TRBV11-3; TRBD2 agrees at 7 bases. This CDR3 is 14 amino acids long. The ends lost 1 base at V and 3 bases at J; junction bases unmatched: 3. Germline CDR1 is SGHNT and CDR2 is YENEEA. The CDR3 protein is CASSLGPGGYEQYF. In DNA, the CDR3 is TGTGCCAGCAGCTTAGGGCCGGGGGGCTACGAGCAGTACTTC. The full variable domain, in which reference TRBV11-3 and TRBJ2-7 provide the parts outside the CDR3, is EAGVVQSPRYKIIEKKQPVAFWCNPISGHNTLYWYLQNLGQGPELLIRYENEEAVDDSQLPKDRFSAERLKGVDSTLKIQPAELGDSAVYLCASSLGPGGYEQYFGPGTRLTVT.

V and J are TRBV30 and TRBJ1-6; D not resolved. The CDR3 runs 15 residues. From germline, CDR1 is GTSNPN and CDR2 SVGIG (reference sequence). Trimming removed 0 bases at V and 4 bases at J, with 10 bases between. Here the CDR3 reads CAWSVKHSYNSPLHF. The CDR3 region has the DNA TGTGCCTGGAGTGTAAAGCACTCTTATAATTCACCCCTCCACTTT.

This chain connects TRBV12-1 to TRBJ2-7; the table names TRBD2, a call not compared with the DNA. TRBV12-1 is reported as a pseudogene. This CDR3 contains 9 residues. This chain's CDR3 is CASANEQYF. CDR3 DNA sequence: TGTGCCAGCGCTAACGAGCAGTACTTC.

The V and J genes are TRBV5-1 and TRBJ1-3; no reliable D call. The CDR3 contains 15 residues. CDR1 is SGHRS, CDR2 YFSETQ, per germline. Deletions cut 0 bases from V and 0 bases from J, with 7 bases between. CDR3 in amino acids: CASSLGRSSGNTIYF. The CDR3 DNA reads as TGCGCCAGCAGCTTGGGCCGCAGCTCTGGAAACACCATATATTTT. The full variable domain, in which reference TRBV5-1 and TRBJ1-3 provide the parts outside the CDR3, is KAGVTQTPRYLIKTRGQQVTLSCSPISGHRSVSWYQQTPGQGLQFLFEYFSETQRNKGNFPGRFSGRQFSNSRSEMNVSTLELGDSALYLCASSLGRSSGNTIYFGEGSWLTVV.

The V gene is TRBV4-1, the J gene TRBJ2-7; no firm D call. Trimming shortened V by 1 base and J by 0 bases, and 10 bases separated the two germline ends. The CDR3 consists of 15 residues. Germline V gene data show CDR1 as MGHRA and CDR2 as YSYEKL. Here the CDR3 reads CASSQGGLSSYEQYF. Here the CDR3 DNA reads TGCGCCAGCAGCCAAGGAGGCTTGAGCTCCTACGAGCAGTACTTC.

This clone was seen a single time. DNA for the CDR3: TGTGCCAGCTCACCTAACCAGGGACTAGCGAGGAATGAGCAGTTCTTC. It specifies CASSPNQGLARNEQFF. J is TRBJ2-1 and V is TRBV18; 10 nucleotides align to TRBD2. This CDR3 contains 16 residues. Germline loops: CDR1 KGHSH, CDR2 LQKENI. Germline trimming cut 3 bases from V and 7 bases from J; bases unmatched to any gene: 9.

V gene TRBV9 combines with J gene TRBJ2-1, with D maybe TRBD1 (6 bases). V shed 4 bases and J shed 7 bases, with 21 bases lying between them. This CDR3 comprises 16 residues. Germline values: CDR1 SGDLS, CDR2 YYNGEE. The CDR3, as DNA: TGTGCCAGCAGCCCCCGAACGGGGTGGGGGCCAAATGAGCAGTTCTTC. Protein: CASSPRTGWGPNEQFF.

This chain's CDR3 is CASSLTGDGNTIYF. DNA of the CDR3: TGTGCCAGCAGTTTAACGGGAGATGGGAACACCATATATTTT. The chain couples TRBV6-5 to TRBJ1-3; no clear D. The CDR3 runs to 14 residues. The V gene lost 4 bases and the J gene lost 7 bases, with 14 bases spanning the gap. Germline V gene data show CDR1 as MNHEY and CDR2 as SVGAGI.

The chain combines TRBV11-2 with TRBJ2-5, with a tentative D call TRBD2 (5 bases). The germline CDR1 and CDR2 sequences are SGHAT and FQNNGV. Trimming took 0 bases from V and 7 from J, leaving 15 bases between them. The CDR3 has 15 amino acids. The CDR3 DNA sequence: TGTGCCAGCAGCTTAGAGCCAGGTGGACTGGGGACCCAGTACTTC. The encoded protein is CASSLEPGGLGTQYF.

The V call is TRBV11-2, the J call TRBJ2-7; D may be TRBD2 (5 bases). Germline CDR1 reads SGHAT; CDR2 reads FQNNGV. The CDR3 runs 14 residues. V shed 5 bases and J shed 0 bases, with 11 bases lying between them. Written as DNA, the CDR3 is TGTGCCAGCAGCCGAGGGCAGGTCTCCTACGAGCAGTACTTC. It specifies CASSRGQVSYEQYF. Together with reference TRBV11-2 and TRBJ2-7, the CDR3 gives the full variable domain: EAGVAQSPRYKIIEKRQSVAFWCNPISGHATLYWYQQILGQGPKLLIQFQNNGVVDDSQLPKDRFSAERLKGVDSTLKIQPAKLEDSAVYLCASSRGQVSYEQYFGPGTRLTVT.

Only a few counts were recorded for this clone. CDR3 nucleotide sequence: TGTGCCATCAGGACAGACCCTAATCAGCCCCAGCATTTT. This sequence encodes CAIRTDPNQPQHF. This rearrangement joins TRBV10-3 to TRBJ1-5; D may be TRBD1 (5 bases). Trimming left V 6 bases short and J 4 bases short, with 10 bases between. Germline CDR1 is ENHRY and CDR2 is SYGVKD. The CDR3 totals 13 residues.

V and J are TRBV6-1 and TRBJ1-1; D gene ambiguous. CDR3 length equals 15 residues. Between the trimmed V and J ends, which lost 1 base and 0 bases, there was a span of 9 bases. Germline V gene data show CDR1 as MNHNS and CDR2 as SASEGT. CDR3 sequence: CASSEGPSVNTEAFF. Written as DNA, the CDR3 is TGTGCCAGCAGTGAAGGTCCGTCAGTGAACACTGAAGCTTTCTTT.

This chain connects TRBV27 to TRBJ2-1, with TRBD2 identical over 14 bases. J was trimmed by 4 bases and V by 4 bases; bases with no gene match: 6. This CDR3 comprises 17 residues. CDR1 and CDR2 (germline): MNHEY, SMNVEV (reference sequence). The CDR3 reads CASSSSGLAGVYNEQFF. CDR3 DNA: TGTGCCAGCAGTTCCTCGGGACTAGCGGGGGTATACAATGAGCAGTTCTTC.

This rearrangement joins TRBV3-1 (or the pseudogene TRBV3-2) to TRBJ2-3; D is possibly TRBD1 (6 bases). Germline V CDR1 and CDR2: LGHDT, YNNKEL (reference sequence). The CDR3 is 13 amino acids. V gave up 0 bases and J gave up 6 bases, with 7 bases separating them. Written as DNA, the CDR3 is TGTGCCAGCAGCCAAGATCAGGGGGATACGCAGTATTTT. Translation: CASSQDQGDTQYF.

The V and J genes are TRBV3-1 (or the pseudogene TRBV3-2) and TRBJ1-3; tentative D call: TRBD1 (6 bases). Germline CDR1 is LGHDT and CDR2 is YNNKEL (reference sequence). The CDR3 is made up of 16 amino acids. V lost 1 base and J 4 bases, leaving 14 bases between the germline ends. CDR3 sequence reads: CASSQGGRTVGNTIYF. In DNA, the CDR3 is TGTGCCAGCAGCCAAGGCGGCAGGACAGTCGGAAACACCATATATTTT.

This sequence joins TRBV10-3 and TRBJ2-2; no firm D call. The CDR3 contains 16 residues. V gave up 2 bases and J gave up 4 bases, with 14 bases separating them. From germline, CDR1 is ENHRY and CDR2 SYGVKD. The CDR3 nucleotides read TGTGCCATCAGTGAGCCTCGTGTTAGTTCCACCGGGGAGCTGTTTTTT. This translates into CAISEPRVSSTGELFF.

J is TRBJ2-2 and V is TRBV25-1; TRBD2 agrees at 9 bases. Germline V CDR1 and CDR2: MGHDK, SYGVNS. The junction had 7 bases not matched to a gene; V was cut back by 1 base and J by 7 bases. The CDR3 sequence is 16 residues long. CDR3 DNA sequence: TGTGCCAGCAGTGAATTCGGCGGGAGGGACGTCGGGGAGCTGTTTTTT. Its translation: CASSEFGGRDVGELFF.

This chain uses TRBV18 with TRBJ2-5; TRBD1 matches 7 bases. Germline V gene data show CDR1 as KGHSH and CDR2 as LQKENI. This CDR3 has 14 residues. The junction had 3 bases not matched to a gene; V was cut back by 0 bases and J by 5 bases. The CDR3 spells CASSPPGGRETQYF. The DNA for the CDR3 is TGTGCCAGCTCACCACCAGGGGGCCGGGAGACCCAGTACTTC. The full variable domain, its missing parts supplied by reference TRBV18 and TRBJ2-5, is NAGVMQNPRHLVRRRGQEARLRCSPMKGHSHVYWYRQLPEEGLKFMVYLQKENIIDESGMPKERFSAEFPKEGPSILRIQQVVRGDSAAYFCASSPPGGRETQYFGPGTRLLVL.

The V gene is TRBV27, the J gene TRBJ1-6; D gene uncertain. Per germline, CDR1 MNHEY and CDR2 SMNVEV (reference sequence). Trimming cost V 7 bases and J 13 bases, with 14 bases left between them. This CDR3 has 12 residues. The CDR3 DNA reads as TGTGCCAGCATGGGCAGGTCTACTCCCCTCCACTTT. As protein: CASMGRSTPLHF.

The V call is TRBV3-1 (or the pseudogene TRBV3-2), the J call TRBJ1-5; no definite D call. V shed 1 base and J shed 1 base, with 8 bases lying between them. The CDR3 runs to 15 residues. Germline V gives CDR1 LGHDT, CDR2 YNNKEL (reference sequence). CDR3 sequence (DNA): TGTGCCAGCAGCCAAGCAGGCAGGAGCAATCAGCCCCAGCATTTT. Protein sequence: CASSQAGRSNQPQHF.

The DNA of the CDR3 is TGTGCCAGCGCATCGGCAGGGATAAATCAGCCCCAGCATTTT. Amino acids: CASASAGINQPQHF. The V call is TRBV2, the J call TRBJ1-5; tentatively, D is TRBD1 (5 bases). The V and J ends lost 8 bases and 4 bases respectively, with 15 bases between them. This CDR3 has 14 residues. CDR1 is SNHLY, CDR2 FYNNEI, per germline.

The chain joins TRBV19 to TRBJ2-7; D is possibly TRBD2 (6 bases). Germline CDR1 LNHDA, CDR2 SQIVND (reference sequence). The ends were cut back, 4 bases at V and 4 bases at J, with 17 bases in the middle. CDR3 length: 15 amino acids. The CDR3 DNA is TGTGCCAGTAGTAGCCACCGGGAGTCGAGGTACGAGCAGTACTTC. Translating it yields CASSSHRESRYEQYF.

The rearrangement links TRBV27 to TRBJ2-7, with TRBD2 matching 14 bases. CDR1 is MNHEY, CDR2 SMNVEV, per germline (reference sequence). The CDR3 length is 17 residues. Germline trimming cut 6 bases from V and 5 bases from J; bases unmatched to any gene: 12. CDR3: CASSRIPGLAGEDEQYF. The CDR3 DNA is TGTGCCAGCAGCCGGATCCCGGGACTAGCGGGAGAGGACGAGCAGTACTTC.